This T cell receptor (beta chain) was recorded in a study of long-term antiretroviral therapy in people with HIV. Version v3.0 of the immunoSEQ assay was performed at survey level. Data came from immunoSEQ multiplex PCR; TCRdb stores just in-frame clones and leaves some out. Of approximately 9,600 clones in the sample, 84% were seen once. Every participant gave one or more pre-ART and two or more post-ART PBMC samples. Treatment of all HIV participants took place in the United States. V lost 5 bases, J lost 5 bases, and 8 bases stayed unmatched. The CDR3 extends over 15 amino acids. Germline values: CDR1 SGHTA, CDR2 FQGNSA.

V and J are TRBV7-2 and TRBJ2-2, with 7 bases aligning to TRBD2. Sequences were derived from unsorted PBMCs, sampled 0.3 years before starting antiretroviral therapy. This TCR came from a man aged 30-40 years with HIV. The CDR3 DNA follows: TGTGCCAGCAGCCTCGATAGCGGGCGGACCGGGGAGCTGTTTTTT. Translating it yields CASSLDSGRTGELFF.